Sequencing of this T cell receptor (beta chain) was carried out in a study of OX40 agonist ivuxolimab in advanced cancers. Study results and caveats: In CD8+ T cells, expanded clones were on average more numerous than in CD4+. With doses of 0.1 to 3.0 mg/kg, CD4+ and CD8+ blood T cells had undergone clonal expansion by week 6. Among the nonresponders, some also had low normalized T-cell clonal expansion.

Peripheral blood came from all dose cohorts at three timepoints. As concerns this clone: Its antigen remains unknown.

This CDR3 spans 15 amino acids. Trimming removed 2 bases from V and 5 bases from J, with 15 bases in between. Per the germline V gene, CDR1 is SGHDN and CDR2 is FVKESK. Libraries were prepared by immunoSEQ multiplex PCR; TCRdb keeps only in-frame clonotypes and omits some of them. The profile shows about 23,000 clones, about 83% of them singletons. V usage is TRBV14 and J usage is TRBJ2-5; TRBD1 is a possible D gene (5 bases). The sequenced sample was CD4+ or CD8+ T cells sorted from blood, obtained in a trial of the OX40 agonist ivuxolimab. This receptor was taken from an adult with an advanced solid tumor such as melanoma, head and neck, liver or kidney cancer. The CDR3 DNA follows: TGTGCCAGCAGCCAAACCATAGGGGTGATGGAGACCCAGTACTTC. Translating gives CASSQTIGVMETQYF.